This TCR beta chain is from a study of T cell responses to AZD1222 COVID-19 vaccine. This clone is a singleton in its sample. Antigen: not known. V dropped 5 bases and J dropped 13 bases, with 23 bases sitting between them. The CDR3 length is 15 residues. Germline V gene sequence: CDR1 SEHNR, CDR2 FQNEAQ (reference sequence). Clones were read by immunoSEQ multiplex PCR, and TCRdb kept only the in-frame ones, dropping some. The data contain under 150,000 clones, roughly 90% of them singletons. The study's findings and limits: Spike-specific TCR breadth and depth were elevated following two AZD1222 doses. Only a handful of people who got AZD1222 tested seropositive at baseline. None of the repertoires were sampled until the peak T cell response had passed.

The J gene is TRBJ1-4, the V gene TRBV7-9, with D perhaps TRBD1 (5 bases). The sequence came from an adult in good health. Specimen: peripheral blood, collected on day 0 of MenACWY control vaccination. DNA of the CDR3: TGTGCCAGCAGCGATTGGGGGGGATCCTACGGTAGACTGTTTTTT. Protein: CASSDWGGSYGRLFF.